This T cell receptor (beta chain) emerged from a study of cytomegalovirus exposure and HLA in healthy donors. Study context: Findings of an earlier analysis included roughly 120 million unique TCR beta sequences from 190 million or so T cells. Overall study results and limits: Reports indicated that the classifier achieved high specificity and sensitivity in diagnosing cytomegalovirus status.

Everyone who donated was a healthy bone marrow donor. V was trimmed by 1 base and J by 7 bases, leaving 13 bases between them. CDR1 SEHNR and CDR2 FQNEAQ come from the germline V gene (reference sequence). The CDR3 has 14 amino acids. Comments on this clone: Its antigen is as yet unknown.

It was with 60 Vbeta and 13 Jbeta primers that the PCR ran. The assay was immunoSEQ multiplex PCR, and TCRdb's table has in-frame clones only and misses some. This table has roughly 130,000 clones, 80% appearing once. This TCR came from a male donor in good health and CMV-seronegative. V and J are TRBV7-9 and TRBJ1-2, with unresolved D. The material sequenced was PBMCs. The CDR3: CASSLGREEGGYTF. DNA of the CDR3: TGTGCCAGCAGCTTAGGAAGGGAAGAGGGTGGCTACACCTTC.